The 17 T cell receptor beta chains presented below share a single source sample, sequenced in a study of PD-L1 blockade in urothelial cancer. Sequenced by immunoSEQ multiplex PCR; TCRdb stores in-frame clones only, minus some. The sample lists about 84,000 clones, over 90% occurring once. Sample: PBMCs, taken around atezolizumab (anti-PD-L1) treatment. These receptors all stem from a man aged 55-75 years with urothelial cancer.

The CDR3, as DNA: TGTGCCATCAGTGAGTGGAGGGGGACAGGGATCAATGAGCAGTTCTTC. Residues: CAISEWRGTGINEQFF. The chain has TRBV10-3 and TRBJ2-1; TRBD1 matches 9 bases. J lost 6 bases, V lost 1 base, and 7 bases had no gene match. The CDR3 consists of 16 residues. CDR1 ENHRY and CDR2 SYGVKD come from the germline V gene.

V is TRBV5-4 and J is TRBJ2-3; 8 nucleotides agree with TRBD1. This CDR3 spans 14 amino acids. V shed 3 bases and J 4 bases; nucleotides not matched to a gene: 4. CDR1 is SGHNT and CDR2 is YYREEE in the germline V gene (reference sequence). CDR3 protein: CASSSSRGPDTQYF. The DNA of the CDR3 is TGTGCCAGCAGCTCTTCCAGGGGGCCAGATACGCAGTATTTT.

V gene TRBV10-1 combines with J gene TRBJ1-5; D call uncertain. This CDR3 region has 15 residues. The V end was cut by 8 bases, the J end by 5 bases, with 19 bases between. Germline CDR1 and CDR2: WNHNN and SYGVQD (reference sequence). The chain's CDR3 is CASPGLHANHQPQHF. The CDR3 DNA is TGCGCCAGCCCGGGTCTACATGCGAACCATCAGCCCCAGCATTTT.

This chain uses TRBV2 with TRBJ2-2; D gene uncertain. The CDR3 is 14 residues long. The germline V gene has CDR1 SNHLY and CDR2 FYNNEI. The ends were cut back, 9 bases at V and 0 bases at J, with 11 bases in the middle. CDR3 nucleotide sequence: TGTGCCAGTAAGACACAAACGAACACCGGGGAGCTGTTTTTT. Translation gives CASKTQTNTGELFF.

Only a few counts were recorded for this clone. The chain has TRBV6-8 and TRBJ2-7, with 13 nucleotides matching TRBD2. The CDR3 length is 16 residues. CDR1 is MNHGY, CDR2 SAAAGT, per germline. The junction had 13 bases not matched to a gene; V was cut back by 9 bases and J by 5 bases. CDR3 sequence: CASPSPLAGGPNEQYF. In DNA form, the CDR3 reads TGTGCCAGTCCATCCCCACTAGCGGGAGGGCCGAACGAGCAGTACTTC.

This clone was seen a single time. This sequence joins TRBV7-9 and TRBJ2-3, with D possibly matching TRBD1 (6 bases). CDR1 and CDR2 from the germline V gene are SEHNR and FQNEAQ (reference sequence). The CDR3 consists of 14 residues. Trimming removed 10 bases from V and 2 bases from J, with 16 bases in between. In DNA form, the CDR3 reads TGTGCCACCGCCACAGTGGGGGCCACAGATACGCAGTATTTT. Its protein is CATATVGATDTQYF.

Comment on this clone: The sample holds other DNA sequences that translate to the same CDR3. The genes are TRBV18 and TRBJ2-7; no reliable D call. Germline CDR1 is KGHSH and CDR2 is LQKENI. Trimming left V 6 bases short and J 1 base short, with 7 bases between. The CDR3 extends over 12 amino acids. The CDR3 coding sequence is TGTGCCAGCTCCTCAGGATCCTACGAGCAGTACTTC. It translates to CASSSGSYEQYF.

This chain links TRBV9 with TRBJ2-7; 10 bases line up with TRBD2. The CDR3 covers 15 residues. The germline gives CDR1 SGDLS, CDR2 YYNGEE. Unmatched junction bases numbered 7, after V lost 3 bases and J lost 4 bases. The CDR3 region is CASSEQAGGVYEQYF. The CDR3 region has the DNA TGTGCCAGCAGCGAGCAAGCGGGAGGGGTATACGAGCAGTACTTC.

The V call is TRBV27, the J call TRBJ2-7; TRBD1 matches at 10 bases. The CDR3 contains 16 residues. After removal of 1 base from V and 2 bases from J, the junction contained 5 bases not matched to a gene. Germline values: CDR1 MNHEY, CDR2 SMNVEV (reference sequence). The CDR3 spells CASSLLRQGATYEQYF. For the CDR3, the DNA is TGTGCCAGCAGTTTATTGAGACAGGGGGCCACCTACGAGCAGTACTTC.

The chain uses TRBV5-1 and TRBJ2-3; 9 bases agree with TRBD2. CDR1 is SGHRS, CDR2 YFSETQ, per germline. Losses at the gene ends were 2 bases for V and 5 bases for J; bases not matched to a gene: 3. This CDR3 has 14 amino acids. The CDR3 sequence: CASSFAGGEDTQYF. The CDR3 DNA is TGCGCCAGCAGCTTTGCGGGGGGGGAAGATACGCAGTATTTT.

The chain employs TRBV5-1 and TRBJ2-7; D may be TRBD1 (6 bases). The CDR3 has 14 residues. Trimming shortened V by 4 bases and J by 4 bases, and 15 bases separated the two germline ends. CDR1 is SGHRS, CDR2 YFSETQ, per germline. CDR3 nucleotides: TGCGCCAGCAGCCCTCTAGGGGGATGGTACGAGCAGTACTTC. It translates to CASSPLGGWYEQYF.

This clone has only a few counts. In nucleotides, the CDR3 is TGTGCCAGCACTTGGGACAGGGGGAACTATGGCTACACCTTC. The encoded protein is CASTWDRGNYGYTF. The J gene is TRBJ1-2, the V gene TRBV2; 11 bases align to TRBD1. Trimming removed 7 bases from V and 2 bases from J; junction bases left unmatched: 3. The germline V gene encodes CDR1 SNHLY and CDR2 FYNNEI. The CDR3 has 14 residues.

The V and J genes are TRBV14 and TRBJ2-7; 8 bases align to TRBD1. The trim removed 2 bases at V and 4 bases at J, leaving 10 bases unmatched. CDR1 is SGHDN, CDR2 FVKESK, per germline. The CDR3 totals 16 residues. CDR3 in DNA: TGTGCCAGCAGCCAATACCATGGACAGGGAGCGTACGAGCAGTACTTC. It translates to CASSQYHGQGAYEQYF.

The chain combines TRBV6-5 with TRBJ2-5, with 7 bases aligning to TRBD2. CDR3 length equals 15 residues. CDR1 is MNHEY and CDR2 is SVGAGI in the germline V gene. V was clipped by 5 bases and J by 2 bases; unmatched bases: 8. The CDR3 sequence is CASSLQGGVQETQYF. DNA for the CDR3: TGTGCCAGCAGTCTTCAGGGAGGGGTACAAGAGACCCAGTACTTC.

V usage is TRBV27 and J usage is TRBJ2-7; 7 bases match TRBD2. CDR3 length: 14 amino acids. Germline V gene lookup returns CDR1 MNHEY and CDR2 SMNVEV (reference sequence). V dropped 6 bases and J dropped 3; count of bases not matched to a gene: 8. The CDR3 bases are TGTGCCAGCAGAATGGGGGGAGGGGACTACGAGCAGTACTTC. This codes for CASRMGGGDYEQYF.

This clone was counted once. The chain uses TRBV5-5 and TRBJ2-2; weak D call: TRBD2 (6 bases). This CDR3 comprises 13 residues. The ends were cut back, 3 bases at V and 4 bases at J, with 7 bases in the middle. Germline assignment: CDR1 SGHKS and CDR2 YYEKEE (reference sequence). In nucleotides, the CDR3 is TGTGCCAGCAGCTGGGGGGTCACCGGGGAGCTGTTTTTT. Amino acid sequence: CASSWGVTGELFF. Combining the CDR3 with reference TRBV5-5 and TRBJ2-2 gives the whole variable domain DAGVTQSPTHLIKTRGQQVTLRCSPISGHKSVSWYQQVLGQGPQFIFQYYEKEERGRGNFPDRFSARQFPNYSSELNVNALLLGDSALYLCASSWGVTGELFFGEGSRLTVL.

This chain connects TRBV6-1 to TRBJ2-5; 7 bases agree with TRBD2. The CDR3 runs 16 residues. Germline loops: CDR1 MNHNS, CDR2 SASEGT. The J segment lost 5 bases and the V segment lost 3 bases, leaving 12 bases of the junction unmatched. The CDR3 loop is CASSDATSLGWETQYF. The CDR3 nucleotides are TGTGCCAGCAGTGACGCGACTAGCCTAGGGTGGGAGACCCAGTACTTC.